The clone carrying this TCR beta chain was seen more than once but under ten times. Trimming pared 7 bases from V and 0 bases from J, leaving 10 bases between. Germline values: CDR1 SQVTM, CDR2 ANQGSEA. The CDR3 contains 12 residues. Primers for the PCR totalled 60 Vbeta and 13 Jbeta. TCRdb's copy holds only in-frame clones and misses some; the assay was immunoSEQ multiplex PCR. The table lists about 140,000 clones, around two thirds of them singletons. The data derive from a study of cytomegalovirus exposure and HLA in healthy donors. The sequencing input was PBMCs. The clonotype comes from a man aged 25 to 40 in good health and CMV-seropositive. The rearrangement links TRBV29-1 to TRBJ2-7, with D maybe TRBD1 (6 bases). CDR3 sequence reads: CSARDNSYEQYF. The DNA for the CDR3 is TGCAGCGCCCGGGACAACTCCTACGAGCAGTACTTC.